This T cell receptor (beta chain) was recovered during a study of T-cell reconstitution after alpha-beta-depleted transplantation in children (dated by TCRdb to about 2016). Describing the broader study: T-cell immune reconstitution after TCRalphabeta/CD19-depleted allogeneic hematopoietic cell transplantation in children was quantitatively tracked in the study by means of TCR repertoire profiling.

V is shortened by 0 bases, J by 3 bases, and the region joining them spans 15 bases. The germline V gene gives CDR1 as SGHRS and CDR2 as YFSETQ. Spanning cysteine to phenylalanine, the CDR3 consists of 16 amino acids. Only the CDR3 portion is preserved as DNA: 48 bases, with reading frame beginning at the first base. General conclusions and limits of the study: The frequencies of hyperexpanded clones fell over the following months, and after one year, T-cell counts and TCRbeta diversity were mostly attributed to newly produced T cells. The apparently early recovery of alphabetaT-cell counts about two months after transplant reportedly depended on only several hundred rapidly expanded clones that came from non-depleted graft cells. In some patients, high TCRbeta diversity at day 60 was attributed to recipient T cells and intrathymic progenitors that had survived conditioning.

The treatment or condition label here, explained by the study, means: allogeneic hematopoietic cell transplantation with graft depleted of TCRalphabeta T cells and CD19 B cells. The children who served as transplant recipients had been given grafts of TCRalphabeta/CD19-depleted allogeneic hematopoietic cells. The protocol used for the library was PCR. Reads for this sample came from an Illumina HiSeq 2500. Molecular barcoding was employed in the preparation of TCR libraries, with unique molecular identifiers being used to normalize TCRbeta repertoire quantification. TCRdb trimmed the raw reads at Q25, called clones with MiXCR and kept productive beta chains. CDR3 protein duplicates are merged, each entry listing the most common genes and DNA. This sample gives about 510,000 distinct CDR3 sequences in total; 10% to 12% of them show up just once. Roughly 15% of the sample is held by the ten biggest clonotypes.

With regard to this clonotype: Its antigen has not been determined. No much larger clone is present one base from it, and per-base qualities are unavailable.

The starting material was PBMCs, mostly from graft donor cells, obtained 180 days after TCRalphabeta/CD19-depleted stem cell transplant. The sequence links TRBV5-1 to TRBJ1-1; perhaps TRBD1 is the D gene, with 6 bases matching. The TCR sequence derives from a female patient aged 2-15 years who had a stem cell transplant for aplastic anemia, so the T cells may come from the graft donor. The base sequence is TGCGCCAGCAGCTTGGGAGGGGGTGGGTCTGACACTGAAGCTTTCTTT. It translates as CASSLGGGGSDTEAFF.